One sample yielded the 28 T cell receptor beta chains listed below, sequenced in a study of identical twins. MiXCR was run by TCRdb on the 5' RACE reads, yielding one entry per CDR3 protein. The data hold around 490,000 distinct CDR3 sequences, with about 20% observed a single time. In addition, the sample was reused for a study of yellow fever vaccine responses in identical twins.

Input material: CD4+ T cells sorted from blood. These receptors were obtained from a woman in her late teens or twenties in good health.

The chain employs TRBV4-1 and TRBJ2-1; tentatively, D is TRBD1 or TRBD2 (6 bases each). V was cut by 0 bases and J by 7 bases, with 19 bases left in between. The CDR3 has 17 amino acids. The germline V gene has CDR1 MGHRA and CDR2 YSYEKL. DNA of the CDR3: TGCGCCAGCAGCCAAGAGAGGGGGGTAGTTGGTTATAATGAGCAGTTCTTC. It specifies CASSQERGVVGYNEQFF.

This clonotype was seen a few times. This chain links TRBV20-1 with TRBJ1-1; weak D call: TRBD1 (5 bases). The CDR3 has 13 amino acids. The germline gives CDR1 DFQATT, CDR2 SNEGSKA (reference sequence). V shed 6 bases and J shed 0 bases, with 11 bases lying between them. CDR3 in amino acids: CSAKIGVNTEAFF. The CDR3 nucleotides are TGCAGTGCCAAAATAGGGGTGAACACTGAAGCTTTCTTT.

This clonotype was seen a few times. The chain has TRBV10-2 and TRBJ2-3; possibly TRBD1 for D (5 bases). This CDR3 region has 13 residues. The ends were cut back, 0 bases at V and 7 bases at J, with 8 bases in the middle. Germline V gene lookup returns CDR1 WSHSY and CDR2 SAAADI. For the CDR3, the DNA is TGCGCCAGCAGTGAGTCGGGGCCTAATACGCAGTATTTT. This gives the protein CASSESGPNTQYF.

This clonotype showed up just a few times. V and J are TRBV2 and TRBJ2-5; TRBD2 aligns across 11 bases. Germline assignment: CDR1 SNHLY and CDR2 FYNNEI. V lost 2 bases and J lost 2; bases outside the gene matches: 7. The CDR3 contains 17 residues. CDR3 sequence (DNA): TGTGCCAGCAGTGAATGGCTAGCGGGGGGCCGGCAAGAGACCCAGTACTTC. Residues: CASSEWLAGGRQETQYF.

The chain carries TRBV20-1 and TRBJ2-3, with TRBD2 as a possible D gene (7 bases). CDR3 size: 17 residues. Germline CDR1 DFQATT, CDR2 SNEGSKA (reference sequence). The ends were cut back, 0 bases at V and 5 bases at J, with 21 bases in the middle. The CDR3 coding sequence is TGCAGTGCTAGAGATCGGCCTTTAGGGGGGGGCGGAGATACGCAGTATTTT. It codes for CSARDRPLGGGGDTQYF.

The chain employs TRBV5-5 and TRBJ2-5; perhaps TRBD1 as D (6 bases). The V end was cut by 4 bases, the J end by 4 bases, with 14 bases between. This CDR3 comprises 14 residues. Germline V gene sequence: CDR1 SGHKS, CDR2 YYEKEE (reference sequence). The CDR3 DNA reads as TGTGCCAGCAGCCTAACAGGGATAGGAGAGACCCAGTACTTC. Translating gives CASSLTGIGETQYF.

This clonotype was found a few times. V and J are TRBV5-1 and TRBJ1-2, with TRBD1 identical over 7 bases. V trimming: 0 bases; J trimming: 8 bases; junction bases outside the gene matches: 13. Germline CDR1 SGHRS, CDR2 YFSETQ. This CDR3 is 16 amino acids long. The CDR3 bases are TGCGCCAGCAGCTTGGGGCACCTGACAGGGTTTGAGGGCTACACCTTC. Amino acids: CASSLGHLTGFEGYTF.

This clonotype was counted between two and nine times. The chain links TRBV15 to TRBJ1-4, with D unresolved. V lost 1 base to trimming and J lost 4 bases, with 7 bases between them. Germline V gene lookup returns CDR1 LNHNV and CDR2 YYDKDF (reference sequence). This CDR3 contains 14 residues. CDR3 bases: TGTGCCACCAGCAGAGGAGGAAATAATGAAAAACTGTTTTTT. It is translated as CATSRGGNNEKLFF. The full variable domain, with the rest looked up from reference TRBV15 and TRBJ1-4, is DAMVIQNPRYQVTQFGKPVTLSCSQTLNHNVMYWYQQKSSQAPKLLFHYYDKDFNNEADTPDNFQSRRPNTSFCFLDIRSPGLGDTAMYLCATSRGGNNEKLFFGSGTQLSVL.

This clonotype was observed a handful of times. The V call is TRBV5-1, the J call TRBJ2-3; D is possibly TRBD1 (6 bases). V lost 9 bases to trimming and J lost 2 bases, with 16 bases between them. The CDR3 length is 14 residues. Per the germline V gene, CDR1 is SGHRS and CDR2 is YFSETQ. CDR3 sequence (DNA): TGCGCCACCGGGACCACAGGGCCCACAGATACGCAGTATTTT. The encoded protein is CATGTTGPTDTQYF.

The chain is built from TRBV24-1 and TRBJ2-3, with D uncertain. The CDR3 is 13 residues long. V lost 5 bases and J 1 base, leaving 6 bases between the germline ends. Germline lookup yields CDR1 KGHDR and CDR2 SFDVKD. CDR3 sequence: CATSGSGTDTQYF. As DNA, the CDR3 is TGTGCCACCAGTGGGTCAGGCACAGATACGCAGTATTTT.

The table lists this clonotype with many counts. The chain links TRBV5-1 to TRBJ2-2; 7 bases are a match to TRBD2. In germline, CDR1 is SGHRS, CDR2 YFSETQ. The CDR3 is made up of 17 amino acids. V lost 3 bases and J lost 1; bases outside the gene matches: 9. The CDR3 sequence is CASSSLEVAGNTGELFF. The CDR3 DNA reads TGCGCCAGCAGCTCGCTTGAGGTAGCGGGGAACACCGGGGAGCTGTTTTTT.

The chain carries TRBV5-1 and TRBJ2-7, with TRBD1 matching 9 bases. J gave up 3 bases and V 6 bases, and 7 bases lay outside the gene matches. The CDR3 sequence is 14 residues long. Germline CDR1 and CDR2: SGHRS and YFSETQ. This CDR3 is CASTRTGESYEQYF. CDR3 DNA sequence: TGCGCCAGCACCCGGACAGGGGAGAGCTACGAGCAGTACTTC.

This clonotype was picked up a small number of times. This rearrangement joins TRBV5-5 to TRBJ1-2, with unresolved D. Germline V gives CDR1 SGHKS, CDR2 YYEKEE (reference sequence). V was pared by 4 bases and J by 5 bases, with 18 bases between. This CDR3 has 15 amino acids. The CDR3 region has the DNA TGTGCCAGCAGCCTTGACCCAGGTCAAGGGTATGGCTACACCTTC. It specifies CASSLDPGQGYGYTF.

This clonotype was counted at least ten times. The chain uses TRBV5-1 and TRBJ2-1; D not resolved. V lost 1 base and J lost 0, with 5 bases in between. The germline V gene encodes CDR1 SGHRS and CDR2 YFSETQ. This CDR3 spans 14 amino acids. For the CDR3, the DNA is TGCGCCAGCAGCTTGAGCGCCTCCTACAATGAGCAGTTCTTC. It is translated as CASSLSASYNEQFF. The full variable domain, rest sourced from reference TRBV5-1 and TRBJ2-1, is KAGVTQTPRYLIKTRGQQVTLSCSPISGHRSVSWYQQTPGQGLQFLFEYFSETQRNKGNFPGRFSGRQFSNSRSEMNVSTLELGDSALYLCASSLSASYNEQFFGPGTRLTVL.

This clonotype was detected many times. The chain couples TRBV12-3 or TRBV12-4 to TRBJ2-1; 13 nucleotides line up with TRBD2. There are 14 residues in the CDR3. V lost 7 bases to trimming and J lost 9 bases; unmatched junction nucleotides: 6. The CDR3 DNA sequence: TGTGCCAGCATAACTAGCGGGAGGGTGAGTGAGCAGTTCTTC. Its protein product is CASITSGRVSEQFF.

The chain carries TRBV14 and TRBJ2-5; possible D gene TRBD2, 5 bases. V dropped 3 bases and J dropped 2 bases, with 25 bases sitting between them. Germline V gene data show CDR1 as SGHDN and CDR2 as FVKESK. This CDR3 is built from 19 residues. CDR3 protein: CASSHREPWGIGRQETQYF. The CDR3 DNA follows: TGTGCCAGCAGCCATAGGGAACCCTGGGGAATTGGGAGACAAGAGACCCAGTACTTC.

CDR3 nucleotides: TGCGCCAGCAGCCATACAGGGGAAGCTTTCTTT. It yields the protein CASSHTGEAFF. The chain carries TRBV4-1 and TRBJ1-1; weak D call: TRBD1 (6 bases). Trimming cost V 3 bases and J 8 bases, with 7 bases left between them. Germline lookup yields CDR1 MGHRA and CDR2 YSYEKL. The CDR3 has 11 residues.

The gene calls are TRBV7-9 and TRBJ2-5; D might be TRBD2 (5 bases). The ends were cut back, 5 bases at V and 5 bases at J, with 15 bases in the middle. The CDR3 has 14 amino acids. Germline loops: CDR1 SEHNR, CDR2 FQNEAQ (reference sequence). CDR3 amino acids: CASSPPPGSETQYF. The CDR3 DNA reads as TGTGCCAGCAGCCCTCCCCCGGGGTCGGAGACCCAGTACTTC.

The chain recombines TRBV6-5 with TRBJ1-5; possibly TRBD1 for D (6 bases). The CDR3 consists of 17 residues. CDR1 is MNHEY, CDR2 SVGAGI, per germline. Trimming took off 2 bases at V and 0 bases at J, with 14 bases between the two ends. The CDR3 DNA is TGTGCCAGCAGTTACGGGGGGCAGACCTATAGCAATCAGCCCCAGCATTTT. Protein: CASSYGGQTYSNQPQHF.

V is TRBV5-1 and J is TRBJ2-7; 7 bases agree with TRBD2. Germline V gene sequence: CDR1 SGHRS, CDR2 YFSETQ. V gave up 2 bases and J gave up 0 bases; unmatched junction bases: 5. This CDR3 comprises 15 residues. CDR3 protein: CASSFGSGFSYEQYF. DNA for the CDR3: TGCGCCAGCAGCTTCGGTAGCGGGTTCTCCTACGAGCAGTACTTC.

In its sample, this clonotype was seen a few times. The chain employs TRBV20-1 and TRBJ2-7; D unclear. The germline V gene encodes CDR1 DFQATT and CDR2 SNEGSKA (reference sequence). The CDR3 runs 14 residues. The V end was cut by 0 bases, the J end by 6 bases, with 15 bases between. The CDR3 sequence is CSARDYYKIGEQYF. Here the CDR3 DNA reads TGCAGTGCTAGAGATTACTATAAGATAGGCGAGCAGTACTTC.

This clonotype came up a few times. This rearrangement joins TRBV7-9 to TRBJ2-5; D gene uncertain. The CDR3 is 13 residues long. Germline lookup yields CDR1 SEHNR and CDR2 FQNEAQ (reference sequence). Trimming removed 2 bases at V and 5 bases at J, with 9 bases between. In DNA, the CDR3 is TGTGCCAGCAGCTTACTAGATTGGGAGACCCAGTACTTC. Translation gives CASSLLDWETQYF. The whole variable domain, filled in from reference TRBV7-9 and TRBJ2-5, reads DTGVSQNPRHKITKRGQNVTFRCDPISEHNRLYWYRQTLGQGPEFLTYFQNEAQLEKSRLLSDRFSAERPKGSFSTLEIQRTEQGDSAMYLCASSLLDWETQYFGPGTRLLVL.

This clonotype has only a few counts. This chain connects TRBV7-9 to TRBJ2-2, with 8 bases fitting TRBD2. The ends lost 1 base at V and 3 bases at J; junction bases unmatched: 4. CDR3 length equals 16 residues. The V gene's germline CDR1 is SEHNR and CDR2 FQNEAQ (reference sequence). CDR3 in amino acids: CASSLGTSRDTGELFF. CDR3 DNA: TGTGCCAGCAGCTTAGGGACTAGCAGAGACACCGGGGAGCTGTTTTTT.

This clonotype occurred a few times. V and J are TRBV12-3 or TRBV12-4 and TRBJ2-5, with TRBD2 matching over 12 bases. The CDR3 has 19 amino acids. The V gene end was trimmed by 7 bases and the J gene end by 7 bases; junction bases not matched to a gene: 22. CDR3 DNA: TGTGCCAGCAAGGGCCGCCGGGGGGGGCTAGCGGGAGGGCCCTGGACCCAGTACTTC. It translates to CASKGRRGGLAGGPWTQYF.

The chain has TRBV5-1 and TRBJ2-1, with D hard to call. Looked up from germline, CDR1 is SGHRS and CDR2 is YFSETQ. V was pared by 0 bases and J by 6 bases, with 10 bases between. The CDR3 totals 14 residues. The CDR3: CASSLASKPNEQFF. Written as DNA, the CDR3 is TGCGCCAGCAGCTTGGCGAGCAAACCCAATGAGCAGTTCTTC.

This clonotype has more than one count but fewer than ten. This chain connects TRBV4-1 to TRBJ1-1, with 7 nucleotides matching TRBD1. The CDR3 has 16 residues. Germline CDR1 and CDR2: MGHRA and YSYEKL. J was trimmed by 4 bases and V by 2 bases; bases with no gene match: 10. CDR3 region: CASSQLKGARSTEAFF. CDR3 sequence (DNA): TGCGCCAGCAGCCAATTAAAGGGGGCCCGGAGCACTGAAGCTTTCTTT.

The chain couples TRBV7-9 to TRBJ2-5; D not certain. CDR1 SEHNR and CDR2 FQNEAQ come from the germline V gene (reference sequence). Deletions cut 5 bases from V and 2 bases from J, with 12 bases between. The CDR3 totals 14 residues. CDR3 coding DNA: TGTGCCAGCAGCACTAATGCGATACAAGAGACCCAGTACTTC. Its translation: CASSTNAIQETQYF.

The chain recombines TRBV4-1 with TRBJ2-3, with 8 bases that match TRBD2. The CDR3 spans 16 residues. Germline CDR1 is MGHRA and CDR2 is YSYEKL. V dropped 0 bases and J dropped 6; count of bases not matched to a gene: 8. As DNA, the CDR3 is TGCGCCAGCAGCCAAGATGGAGCGGGGGTACGGGATACGCAGTATTTT. Protein sequence: CASSQDGAGVRDTQYF.